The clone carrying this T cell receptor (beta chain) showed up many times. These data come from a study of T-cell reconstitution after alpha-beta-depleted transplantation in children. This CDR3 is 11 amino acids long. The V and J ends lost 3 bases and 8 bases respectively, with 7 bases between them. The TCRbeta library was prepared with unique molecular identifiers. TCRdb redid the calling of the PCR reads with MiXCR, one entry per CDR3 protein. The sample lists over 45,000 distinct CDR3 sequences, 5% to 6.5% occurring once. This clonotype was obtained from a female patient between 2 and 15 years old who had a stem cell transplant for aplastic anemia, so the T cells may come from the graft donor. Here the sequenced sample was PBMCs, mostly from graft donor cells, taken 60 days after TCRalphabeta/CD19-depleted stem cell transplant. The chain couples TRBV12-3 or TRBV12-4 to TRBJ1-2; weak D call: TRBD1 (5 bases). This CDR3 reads CASSLGVGYTF. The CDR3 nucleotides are TGTGCCAGCAGTTTGGGGGTAGGCTACACCTTC.